The subject of this entry is one T cell receptor (beta chain). Assay used: immunoSEQ multiplex PCR; TCRdb lists only in-frame clones, some missing. The sample holds more than 70,000 clones, approximately 84% seen once. The data are from a study of T cells in localized non-small cell lung cancer. CDR1 is GTSNPN, CDR2 SVGIG, per germline (reference sequence). V shed 2 bases and J shed 1 base, with 11 bases lying between them. The CDR3 length is 14 residues. V gene TRBV30 combines with J gene TRBJ1-1, with D hard to call. Sequencing was performed on peripheral blood, taken before any cancer treatment. This receptor was taken from a man aged 35 to 70 with stage I lung adenocarcinoma. The CDR3 DNA is TGTGCCTGGAGTAAAGGTGCCGGGAACACTGAAGCTTTCTTT. Protein sequence: CAWSKGAGNTEAFF. The full variable domain, rest sourced from reference TRBV30 and TRBJ1-1, is SQTIHQWPATLVQPVGSPLSLECTVEGTSNPNLYWYRQAAGRGLQLLFYSVGIGQISSEVPQNLSASRPQDRQFILSSKKLLLSDSGFYLCAWSKGAGNTEAFFGQGTRLTVV.